Following are 29 T cell receptor beta chains from one sample sequenced in a study of regulatory T cells in long-lasting Graves disease. Time point of the sample: persistent/refractory GD, antithyroid drugs over 5 years with positive TRAb. RNA from PBMCs was the source of the TCR library. Assembly of TCR beta libraries relied on iRepertoire HTBI primers together with Arm-PCR of CDR3 regions. In TCRdb, the multiplex PCR reads were re-called with MiXCR into one record per CDR3 protein. The data contain about 660,000 distinct CDR3 sequences, around 30% of them singletons. The source material was peripheral blood mononuclear cells (PBMCs), sampled when the disease was refractory, from a patient treated with antithyroid drugs. These receptors came from a female donor with Graves disease.

This clonotype was counted at least ten times. The chain is built from TRBV20-1 and TRBJ1-6; a weak D match, TRBD1 (5 bases). V shed 4 bases and J shed 7 bases, with 5 bases lying between them. Germline V gives CDR1 DFQATT, CDR2 SNEGSKA (reference sequence). This CDR3 is 11 amino acids long. CDR3 DNA: TGCAGTGCTACAGGGAATTCACCCCTCCACTTT. This translates into CSATGNSPLHF.

About this clonotype: One end of the junction varies from germline; a read error may be responsible. This chain joins TRBV2 and TRBJ1-2; 8 positions match TRBD1. Germline assignment: CDR1 SNHLY and CDR2 FYNNEI. The CDR3 spans 13 residues. CDR3 residues: CASRDRSNHGYTF. In DNA form, the CDR3 reads TGTGCCAGCCGGGACAGGTCTAACCATGGCTACACCTTC.

The rearrangement uses TRBV11-2 and TRBJ1-2; TRBD1 matches at 7 bases. Germline CDR1 is SGHAT and CDR2 is FQNNGV. The CDR3 runs to 18 residues. V shed 4 bases, J shed 10 bases, and the junction held 24 bases outside the gene matches. The CDR3 protein is CASSSLRDSETFGHDYTF. CDR3 sequence (DNA): TGTGCCAGCAGCTCCCTCAGGGACAGCGAAACCTTTGGGCATGACTACACCTTC.

This clonotype has a count of ten or more. This rearrangement joins TRBV28 to TRBJ2-7; 7 positions match TRBD1. The trim removed 5 bases at V and 6 bases at J, leaving 4 bases unmatched. CDR3 length: 12 amino acids. Per germline, CDR1 MDHEN and CDR2 SYDVKM. The CDR3 bases are TGTGCCAGCAGTCTCCGACAGGGCGAGCAGTACTTC. Residues: CASSLRQGEQYF.

On this clonotype itself: A clone one base away is much larger, so this may be a read error. The V and J genes are TRBV20-1 and TRBJ1-5, with D unresolved. The CDR3 has 12 residues. Germline values: CDR1 DFQATT, CDR2 SNEGSKA (reference sequence). CDR3 loop: CGASDEDTTQHF. The CDR3, as DNA: TGCGGTGCTAGTGACGAGGATACGACCCAGCATTTT.

For this clonotype: The conserved phenylalanine or tryptophan is not found at the CDR3 terminus, so this likely reflects a read error. The V call is TRBV25-1, the J call TRBJ1-1; no definite D call. Trimming left V 5 bases short and J 4 bases short, with 11 bases between. Germline values: CDR1 MGHDK, CDR2 SYGVNS. There are 13 residues in the CDR3. The CDR3: CASSNRRGTEAFL. The CDR3 DNA follows: TGTGCCAGCAGTAACCGGCGCGGCACTGAAGCTTTCCTT.

This clonotype was counted ten times or more. The rearrangement links TRBV6-5 to TRBJ2-6; D unclear. The CDR3 contains 15 residues. Germline V gives CDR1 MNHEY, CDR2 SVGAGI. The V end lost 4 bases, the J end lost 3 bases, and 10 bases lay between the germline ends. CDR3 in DNA: TGTGCCAGCAGTTCCCAGGTAGTTGGGGCCAACGTCCTGACTTTC. It yields the protein CASSSQVVGANVLTF.

This clonotype has a handful of counts. The chain employs TRBV15 and TRBJ1-5; D remains unclear. The V and J ends lost 0 bases and 6 bases respectively, with 3 bases between them. This CDR3 has 12 amino acids. In germline, CDR1 is LNHNV, CDR2 YYDKDF (reference sequence). CDR3 residues: CATSRDSQPQHF. The CDR3 DNA sequence: TGTGCCACCAGCAGAGATAGTCAGCCCCAGCATTTT.

Concerning this clonotype itself: One base away lies a much larger clone, so this may be a sequencing read error. The V call is TRBV28, the J call TRBJ2-5; D tentatively fits TRBD1 or TRBD2 (5 bases each). Trimming cost V 6 bases and J 1 base, with 18 bases left between them. Germline CDR1 MDHEN, CDR2 SYDVKM. The CDR3 is 16 residues long. The CDR3 nucleotides read TGTGCCAGCAGCTGGGGGACCCCGGGGAGCCAAGAGACCCAGTACTTC. It specifies CASSWGTPGSQETQYF.

In its sample, this clonotype was seen many times. The V and J genes are TRBV6-1 and TRBJ1-2, with D perhaps TRBD1 (6 bases). V gave up 4 bases and J gave up 2 bases, with 11 bases separating them. The V gene's germline CDR1 is MNHNS and CDR2 SASEGT. This CDR3 contains 14 residues. CDR3: CASSGGQSNYGYTF. DNA of the CDR3: TGTGCCAGCAGTGGTGGACAGTCCAACTATGGCTACACCTTC.

This clonotype came up many times. V gene TRBV12-3 or TRBV12-4 combines with J gene TRBJ1-5; D is unclear. This CDR3 comprises 13 residues. Trimming shortened V by 7 bases and J by 2 bases, and 9 bases separated the two germline ends. The CDR3 bases are TGTGCCAGCACCCCCGGCCGCAATCAGCCCCAGCATTTT. Translating gives CASTPGRNQPQHF.

The chain joins TRBV9 to TRBJ1-1, with 9 bases matching TRBD1. This CDR3 has 17 amino acids. Trimming took 4 bases from V and 1 from J; bases not matched to a gene: 11. Germline V gene sequence: CDR1 SGDLS, CDR2 YYNGEE. CDR3 nucleotides: TGTGCCAGCAGCCCACGTCCCGGGACAGGGACGAACACTGAAGCTTTCTTT. This gives the protein CASSPRPGTGTNTEAFF.

The V gene is TRBV9, the J gene TRBJ2-2; TRBD2 aligns across 11 bases. Trimming removed 3 bases from V and 4 bases from J; junction bases left unmatched: 8. CDR1 is SGDLS, CDR2 YYNGEE, per germline. The CDR3 spans 17 residues. The CDR3 DNA reads as TGTGCCAGCAGCGGTATAGCGGGAGGGTCGGCCACCGGGGAGCTGTTTTTT. Its protein is CASSGIAGGSATGELFF. The full variable domain, completed using reference TRBV9 and TRBJ2-2, is DSGVTQTPKHLITATGQRVTLRCSPRSGDLSVYWYQQSLDQGLQFLIQYYNGEERAKGNILERFSAQQFPDLHSELNLSSLELGDSALYFCASSGIAGGSATGELFFGEGSRLTVL.

This clonotype occurred many times. The rearrangement links TRBV27 to TRBJ1-5, with D tentatively TRBD1 (5 bases). Trimming removed 5 bases from V and 2 bases from J, with 13 bases in between. From germline, CDR1 is MNHEY and CDR2 SMNVEV (reference sequence). There are 15 residues in the CDR3. In DNA, the CDR3 is TGTGCCAGCAGTCCCCAGGGCTTAGGCAATCAGCCCCAGCATTTT. Encoded protein: CASSPQGLGNQPQHF.

This clonotype has ten or more counts. This sequence joins TRBV6-5 and TRBJ1-2; a weak D match, TRBD1 (5 bases). The V gene lost 0 bases and the J gene lost 5 bases, with 16 bases spanning the gap. CDR3 length: 16 residues. The germline V gene encodes CDR1 MNHEY and CDR2 SVGAGI. The CDR3 DNA reads as TGTGCCAGCAGTTACTCTGTGGACAAGGCAATATATGGCTACACCTTC. Translating gives CASSYSVDKAIYGYTF.

This clonotype showed up just once. V and J are TRBV6-5 and TRBJ2-4; the D gene is possibly TRBD2 (5 bases). The germline gives CDR1 MNHEY, CDR2 SVGAGI. This CDR3 spans 18 amino acids. V was cut by 0 bases and J by 0 bases, with 15 bases left in between. The CDR3 DNA follows: TGTGCCAGCAGTTACTCTCGGACTCCAAGTCTAGCCAAAAACATTCAGTACTTC. Translation gives CASSYSRTPSLAKNIQYF.

About this clonotype: It may be a read error: a sequence one base away is much more abundant. The CDR3 loop reads CASSPEGQPTYGQYF. The CDR3 DNA is TGTGCCAGCAGCCCAGAGGGACAGCCGACCTACGGGCAGTACTTC. The gene calls are TRBV11-2 and TRBJ2-7, with 7 bases aligning to TRBD1. The CDR3 is 15 residues long. The germline V gene encodes CDR1 SGHAT and CDR2 FQNNGV.

The sample holds a few counts of this clonotype. The chain uses TRBV28 and TRBJ1-5; TRBD1 aligns across 7 bases. This CDR3 has 14 amino acids. Losses at the gene ends were 5 bases for V and 2 bases for J; bases not matched to a gene: 3. CDR1 is MDHEN, CDR2 SYDVKM, per germline. The CDR3 nucleotides are TGTGCCAGCAGTCGGGACAGCGGCAATCAGCCCCAGCATTTT. Its protein is CASSRDSGNQPQHF. Looking up the rest from reference TRBV28 and TRBJ1-5 gives the full variable domain: DVKVTQSSRYLVKRTGEKVFLECVQDMDHENMFWYRQDPGLGLRLIYFSYDVKMKEKGDIPEGYSVSREKKERFSLILESASTNQTSMYLCASSRDSGNQPQHFGDGTRLSIL.

The chain recombines TRBV7-9 with TRBJ2-5; 7 bases are a match to TRBD2. The CDR3 is made up of 16 amino acids. Trimming removed 4 bases from V and 4 bases from J; junction bases left unmatched: 12. CDR1 is SEHNR and CDR2 is FQNEAQ in the germline V gene (reference sequence). The CDR3 sequence is CASSSLDGLVGETQYF. The CDR3 DNA reads as TGTGCCAGCAGCTCCCTAGACGGACTAGTGGGAGAGACCCAGTACTTC. Full variable domain (outside the CDR3, taken from reference TRBV7-9 and TRBJ2-5): DTGVSQNPRHKITKRGQNVTFRCDPISEHNRLYWYRQTLGQGPEFLTYFQNEAQLEKSRLLSDRFSAERPKGSFSTLEIQRTEQGDSAMYLCASSSLDGLVGETQYFGPGTRLLVL.

A few counts support this clonotype. The chain carries TRBV18 and TRBJ1-2; perhaps TRBD1 as D (5 bases). Germline V gene data show CDR1 as KGHSH and CDR2 as LQKENI. Trimming took off 3 bases at V and 6 bases at J, with 17 bases between the two ends. CDR3 length: 15 residues. The CDR3 spells CASSPSRQGYDGYTF. Here the CDR3 DNA reads TGTGCCAGCTCACCCAGTAGGCAGGGATACGATGGCTACACCTTC.

The CDR3 reads CSAHTGSGNSPLHF. In DNA, the CDR3 is TGCAGTGCCCACACAGGGAGTGGGAATTCACCCCTCCACTTT. This chain connects TRBV20-1 to TRBJ1-6; D may be TRBD1 (6 bases). From germline, CDR1 is DFQATT and CDR2 SNEGSKA (reference sequence). The ends were cut back, 6 bases at V and 7 bases at J, with 16 bases in the middle. This CDR3 contains 14 residues.

CDR3 coding DNA: TGTGCCAGTAGTATTTCGGCGGCAAATCAGCCCCAGCATTTT. Translating it yields CASSISAANQPQHF. The J gene is TRBJ1-5, the V gene TRBV19; D remains ambiguous. Looked up from germline, CDR1 is LNHDA and CDR2 is SQIVND (reference sequence). V was clipped by 3 bases and J by 4 bases, with 10 bases between them. CDR3 length equals 14 residues.

Written as DNA, the CDR3 is TGCAGCGTCGCTTGGGACAATCAGCCCCAGCATTTT. Translation gives CSVAWDNQPQHF. This chain links TRBV29-1 with TRBJ1-5, with D uncertain. The CDR3 runs 12 residues. Germline V gives CDR1 SQVTM, CDR2 ANQGSEA. Between the trimmed V and J ends, which lost 6 bases and 3 bases, there was a span of 9 bases.

A few counts support this clonotype. This chain uses TRBV6-1 with TRBJ1-1, with D tentatively TRBD1 (6 bases). V gave up 7 bases and J gave up 6 bases, with 18 bases separating them. The germline gives CDR1 MNHNS, CDR2 SASEGT. This CDR3 spans 14 amino acids. CDR3 in amino acids: CASIIHRESAEAFF. CDR3 nucleotides: TGTGCCAGCATTATCCACAGGGAGAGTGCTGAAGCTTTCTTT.

This clonotype was detected a few times. The rearrangement uses TRBV30 and TRBJ2-7; tentative D call: TRBD1 (6 bases). The germline V gene encodes CDR1 GTSNPN and CDR2 SVGIG (reference sequence). This CDR3 comprises 13 residues. Trimming pared 0 bases from V and 6 bases from J, leaving 12 bases between. CDR3 in amino acids: CAWSVRRGAEQYF. Written as DNA, the CDR3 is TGTGCCTGGAGTGTACGCAGGGGTGCCGAGCAGTACTTC.

The chain carries TRBV14 and TRBJ1-2; 7 bases agree with TRBD1. The CDR3 totals 15 residues. J lost 4 bases, V lost 0 bases, and 5 bases had no gene match. The germline CDR1 and CDR2 sequences are SGHDN and FVKESK. Here the CDR3 DNA reads TGTGCCAGCAGCCAAGACCGCCGGACAGGCTATGGCTACACCTTC. This gives the protein CASSQDRRTGYGYTF. Full variable domain (missing parts from reference TRBV14 and TRBJ1-2): EAGVTQFPSHSVIEKGQTVTLRCDPISGHDNLYWYRRVMGKEIKFLLHFVKESKQDESGMPNNRFLAERTGGTYSTLKVQPAELEDSGVYFCASSQDRRTGYGYTFGSGTRLTVV.

This clonotype occurred a few times. This rearrangement joins TRBV6-1 to TRBJ1-2, with 7 nucleotides matching TRBD1. The CDR3 is 14 amino acids. Per the germline V gene, CDR1 is MNHNS and CDR2 is SASEGT. The V gene end was trimmed by 5 bases and the J gene end by 2 bases; junction bases not matched to a gene: 5. The CDR3 DNA reads TGTGCCAGCAGTATCCCGGGACAGAACTATGGCTACACCTTC. It specifies CASSIPGQNYGYTF.

The V and J genes are TRBV20-1 and TRBJ2-3, with D possibly being TRBD1 (8 bases). The CDR3 has 15 amino acids. The ends were cut back, 4 bases at V and 3 bases at J, with 17 bases in the middle. From germline, CDR1 is DFQATT and CDR2 SNEGSKA (reference sequence). This chain's CDR3 is CSATTGQGGTDTQYF. The CDR3 DNA reads TGCAGTGCTACCACCGGACAGGGAGGGACAGATACGCAGTATTTT.

In its sample, this clonotype was seen a few times. V gene TRBV2 combines with J gene TRBJ2-5; D unresolved. The CDR3 spans 16 residues. Germline CDR1 reads SNHLY; CDR2 reads FYNNEI. The V end lost 2 bases, the J end lost 0 bases, and 13 bases lay between the germline ends. The CDR3 region is CASSEPRMKHQETQYF. The CDR3 bases are TGTGCCAGCAGTGAACCCCGGATGAAACACCAAGAGACCCAGTACTTC.